Listed here are 21 T cell receptor beta chains from one sample, sequenced in a study of blood T cells in healthy people across ages. The use of a sample-barcoded 5' primer and a J-beta primer mix characterized a second PCR of roughly 6 to 11 cycles. In TCRdb, the 5' RACE reads were re-called with MiXCR into one record per CDR3 protein. The sample shows 1.5 million to 2 million distinct CDR3 sequences, less than 50% of them seen only once. Sequencing was carried out using blood. The receptors were gathered from a woman in her 40s in good health.

The V call is TRBV15, the J call TRBJ2-1, with 14 nucleotides matching TRBD2. CDR3 length: 20 residues. V was pared by 1 base and J by 0 bases, with 8 bases of the junction left unmatched. From germline, CDR1 is LNHNV and CDR2 YYDKDF (reference sequence). The CDR3 region is CATSRAKGLAGASSYNEQFF. For the CDR3, the DNA is TGTGCCACCAGCAGAGCCAAGGGACTAGCGGGGGCAAGCTCCTACAATGAGCAGTTCTTC.

The rearrangement joins TRBV7-2 to TRBJ2-4; a weak D match, TRBD2 (5 bases). The V end lost 5 bases, the J end lost 12 bases, and 17 bases lay between the germline ends. Germline lookup yields CDR1 SGHTA and CDR2 FQGNSA. CDR3 size: 13 residues. The CDR3: CASSQTTVTGQYF. Here the CDR3 DNA reads TGTGCCAGCAGCCAGACTACAGTGACGGGTCAGTACTTC. The variable domain in full, completed from reference TRBV7-2 and TRBJ2-4, reads GAGVSQSPSNKVTEKGKDVELRCDPISGHTALYWYRQSLGQGLEFLIYFQGNSAPDKSGLPSDRFSAERTGGSVSTLTIQRTQQEDSAVYLCASSQTTVTGQYFGAGTRLSVL.

Notes on this clonotype: Relative to the germline gene, one junction end is altered; a read error may explain this. The chain couples TRBV28 to TRBJ1-5; TRBD1 matches 8 bases. The germline V gene has CDR1 MDHEN and CDR2 SYDVKM. This CDR3 is built from 15 residues. The CDR3, as DNA: TGTGCCAGCAGTTCTCCCGGGACAGGCAAACAGCCCCAGCATTTT. The encoded protein is CASSSPGTGKQPQHF.

The V call is TRBV27, the J call TRBJ1-6, with D uncertain. Per the germline V gene, CDR1 is MNHEY and CDR2 is SMNVEV (reference sequence). This CDR3 contains 14 residues. Deletions cut 5 bases from V and 9 bases from J, with 14 bases between. CDR3 DNA sequence: TGTGCCAGCAGTCCGGCGGGGTCGAGTTCACCCCTCCACTTT. This sequence encodes CASSPAGSSSPLHF.

This clonotype occurred a few times. In DNA, the CDR3 is TGCGCCAGCTCGGCCGTGGGGGGACTCTCCTATGGCTACACCTTC. Translation gives CASSAVGGLSYGYTF. This chain uses TRBV4-3 with TRBJ1-2, with D perhaps TRBD1 (5 bases). The V end was cut by 8 bases, the J end by 4 bases, with 20 bases between. This CDR3 is built from 15 residues. Germline CDR1 reads LGHNA; CDR2 reads YSLEER.

The J gene is TRBJ1-2, the V gene TRBV7-2, with 11 positions matching TRBD1. Per the germline V gene, CDR1 is SGHTA and CDR2 is FQGNSA. The CDR3 consists of 19 residues. Trimming cost V 4 bases and J 8 bases; bases outside gene matches: 21. The CDR3 loop reads CASSSPTAGTGGFSGGYTF. CDR3 sequence (DNA): TGTGCCAGCAGCTCTCCGACTGCCGGGACAGGGGGATTCTCTGGCGGCTACACCTTC.

Regarding this clonotype: The junction departs from the called germline gene at one end, perhaps through a read error. V usage is TRBV28 and J usage is TRBJ2-1; a possible D gene is TRBD2 (6 bases). Germline V gene lookup returns CDR1 MDHEN and CDR2 SYDVKM. The CDR3 totals 17 residues. CDR3 nucleotides: TGTGCCACCACCGGTTCATCGGGGGTGAGGTCCTACGATGAGCAGTTCTTC. Translation: CATTGSSGVRSYDEQFF. The full variable domain, with the rest looked up from reference TRBV28 and TRBJ2-1, is DVKVTQSSRYLVKRTGEKVFLECVQDMDHENMFWYRQDPGLGLRLIYFSYDVKMKEKGDIPEGYSVSREKKERFSLILESASTNQTSMYLCATTGSSGVRSYDEQFFGPGTRLTVL.

The J gene is TRBJ1-2, the V gene TRBV15; D ambiguous. The CDR3 runs to 12 residues. Germline V gene lookup returns CDR1 LNHNV and CDR2 YYDKDF (reference sequence). Trimming removed 11 bases from V and 4 bases from J, with 14 bases in between. The CDR3 region is CAAFHGGYGYTF. The CDR3 bases are TGTGCCGCGTTTCATGGCGGCTATGGCTACACCTTC.

The V gene is TRBV20-1, the J gene TRBJ2-3; 9 nucleotides line up with TRBD1. Germline V gene data show CDR1 as DFQATT and CDR2 as SNEGSKA (reference sequence). Unmatched junction bases numbered 7, after V lost 2 bases and J lost 1 base. The CDR3 covers 16 residues. CDR3 protein: CSARHYRGRGTDTQYF. CDR3 bases: TGCAGTGCTAGACACTACAGGGGGCGGGGCACAGATACGCAGTATTTT.

The chain links TRBV7-9 to TRBJ1-5; no firm D call. Trimming took 5 bases from V and 5 from J, leaving 13 bases between them. The CDR3 is 14 residues long. Germline lookup yields CDR1 SEHNR and CDR2 FQNEAQ (reference sequence). The CDR3 is CASSTGRPDQPQHF. The CDR3 region has the DNA TGTGCCAGCAGCACGGGCCGACCCGATCAGCCCCAGCATTTT.

This clonotype was seen many times. The chain joins TRBV4-1 to TRBJ2-7; 9 positions agree with TRBD2. From germline, CDR1 is MGHRA and CDR2 YSYEKL. V was pared by 3 bases and J by 1 base, with 1 base of the junction left unmatched. There are 14 residues in the CDR3. The CDR3 DNA follows: TGCGCCAGCAGCCAGACTAGCGGATCCTACGAGCAGTACTTC. This gives the protein CASSQTSGSYEQYF.

This clonotype appeared a few times. The chain links TRBV7-8 to TRBJ2-6; a weak D match, TRBD2 (6 bases). The V end was cut by 4 bases, the J end by 2 bases, with 18 bases between. Germline loops: CDR1 SGHVS, CDR2 FQNEAQ. The CDR3 extends over 18 amino acids. The CDR3 DNA reads as TGTGCCAGCAGCTCTCGGGACTTCTCCCTCACTGGGGCCAACGTCCTGACTTTC. Its protein is CASSSRDFSLTGANVLTF.

The sample holds a few counts of this clonotype. The chain has TRBV5-1 and TRBJ2-5; D could derive from TRBD1 or TRBD2 (5 bases each). The CDR3 is made up of 16 amino acids. Trimming removed 6 bases at V and 8 bases at J, with 26 bases between. Per the germline V gene, CDR1 is SGHRS and CDR2 is YFSETQ. In nucleotides, the CDR3 is TGCGCCAGCACCCGGTGGCTGGGGGACGGTTCAGGTACCCAGTACTTC. It codes for CASTRWLGDGSGTQYF.

This chain uses TRBV24-1 with TRBJ2-3; tentative D call: TRBD1 (6 bases). From germline, CDR1 is KGHDR and CDR2 SFDVKD. V shed 5 bases and J shed 6 bases, with 17 bases lying between them. This CDR3 spans 15 amino acids. The CDR3 loop reads CATSAETGHRDTQYF. The CDR3 bases are TGTGCCACCAGTGCCGAGACAGGCCACAGGGATACGCAGTATTTT.

The rearrangement joins TRBV2 to TRBJ2-5; 8 bases map to TRBD1. Gene TRBJ2-7 matches the end of the DNA better, so the J call may be wrong. Per the germline V gene, CDR1 is SNHLY and CDR2 is FYNNEI. The CDR3 contains 15 residues. CDR3 region: CASSEAVTGVYEQYF. The CDR3 DNA sequence: TGTGCCAGCAGTGAAGCCGTGACAGGGGTGTACGAGCAGTACTTC.

The chain recombines TRBV7-2 with TRBJ1-2, with a tentative D call TRBD1 (6 bases). Germline-derived CDR1 and CDR2 are SGHTA and FQGNSA. This CDR3 contains 17 residues. V lost 5 bases, J lost 5 bases, and 24 bases lay in between. Here the CDR3 DNA reads TGTGCCAGCAGCCCCCCCGGAACAGGGTGGGTTAGGTATGGCTACACCTTC. Residues: CASSPPGTGWVRYGYTF.

This sequence joins TRBV4-2 and TRBJ2-3; TRBD2 aligns across 9 bases. CDR1 and CDR2 from the germline V gene are LGHNA and YNFKEQ. V shed 0 bases, J shed 7 bases, and the junction held 5 bases outside the gene matches. This CDR3 is built from 15 residues. CDR3 protein: CASSQDQSGGNTQYF. CDR3 DNA sequence: TGTGCCAGCAGCCAAGATCAGAGCGGGGGGAATACGCAGTATTTT.

This clonotype has just a few counts. The chain couples TRBV2 to TRBJ2-1, with a tentative D call TRBD1 (6 bases). The ends were cut back, 8 bases at V and 3 bases at J, with 8 bases in the middle. CDR3 length: 12 amino acids. CDR1 SNHLY and CDR2 FYNNEI come from the germline V gene. The CDR3 region has the DNA TGTGCCAGCGCACAGGGCTACAATGAGCAGTTCTTC. Translated: CASAQGYNEQFF. The whole variable domain, remainder taken from reference TRBV2 and TRBJ2-1, is EPEVTQTPSHQVTQMGQEVILRCVPISNHLYFYWYRQILGQKVEFLVSFYNNEISEKSEIFDDQFSVERPDGSNFTLKIRSTKLEDSAMYFCASAQGYNEQFFGPGTRLTVL.

The chain combines TRBV6-5 with TRBJ1-5, with TRBD1 identical over 7 bases. Germline CDR1 is MNHEY and CDR2 is SVGAGI. This CDR3 has 15 residues. Unmatched junction bases numbered 5, after V lost 6 bases and J lost 0 bases. The CDR3 sequence: CASRGQAYSNQPQHF. The CDR3 coding sequence is TGTGCCAGCAGAGGACAGGCATATAGCAATCAGCCCCAGCATTTT.

The chain couples TRBV7-3 to TRBJ2-6; 9 bases agree with TRBD1. Germline CDR1 is SGHTA and CDR2 is FQGTGA. Trimming removed 4 bases from V and 2 bases from J; junction bases left unmatched: 9. This CDR3 is 18 amino acids long. The CDR3: CASSSQTGGITGANVLTF. The CDR3 DNA reads TGTGCCAGCAGCTCCCAGACAGGGGGGATTACTGGGGCCAACGTCCTGACTTTC.

In its sample, this clonotype was seen a few times. The genes are TRBV6-5 and TRBJ2-5; 10 bases match TRBD2. J was trimmed by 1 base and V by 3 bases; bases with no gene match: 5. The germline gives CDR1 MNHEY, CDR2 SVGAGI. The CDR3 length is 16 residues. The CDR3 sequence: CASSYFASGGQETQYF. CDR3 nucleotide sequence: TGTGCCAGCAGTTATTTCGCTAGCGGGGGCCAAGAGACCCAGTACTTC.